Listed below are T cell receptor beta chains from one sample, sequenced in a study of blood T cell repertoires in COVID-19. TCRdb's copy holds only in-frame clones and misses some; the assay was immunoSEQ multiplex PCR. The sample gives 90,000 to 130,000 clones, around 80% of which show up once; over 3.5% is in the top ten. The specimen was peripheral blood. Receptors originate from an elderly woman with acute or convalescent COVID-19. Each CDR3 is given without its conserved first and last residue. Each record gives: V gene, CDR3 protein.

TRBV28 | ASSSRADTQY
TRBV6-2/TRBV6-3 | ASSFSRGGEQF
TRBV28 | ASTQGQGVDENEKLF
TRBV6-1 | ASSERASGYNEQF
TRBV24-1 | ATSENNEQY
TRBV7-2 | ASSQGFLGTGMYTQY
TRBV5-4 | ASSSALSRSGNTEAF
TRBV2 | ASSEPVSGNTIY
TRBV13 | ASSSGQGWNSPLH
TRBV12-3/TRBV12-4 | ASSFTADSPLH
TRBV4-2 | ASSQDSASLNEQF
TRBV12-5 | ASGLARGTGVASGANVLT
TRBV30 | AWSVGTGPREKLF
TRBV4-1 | ASSQGGQGVGSRTEAF
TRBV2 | ASRLTSGTDEQY
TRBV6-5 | ASSFRQGGRSIY
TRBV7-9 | ASSSAGTRNTGELF
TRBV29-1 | SVEVMSGGRHTQY
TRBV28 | ASSLRTGSSNYGYT
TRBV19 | AIQGNYGYT
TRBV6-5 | ASRRTGATEAF
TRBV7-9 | ASSFLAVPYNEQF
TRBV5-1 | ASSLGSSTSARETQY
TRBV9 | ASSPRVSGEGYNEQF
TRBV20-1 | SANEARMSYEQY
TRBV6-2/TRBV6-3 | ASSYPVSRGGVSYEQY
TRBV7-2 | ASSLAPNEKLF
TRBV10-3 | AISAGSGETQY
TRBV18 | ASSQITSGGNEQF
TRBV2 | ASSNPGGGNNQPQH
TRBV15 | ATSSERTGLSGNTIY
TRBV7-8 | ASSDRTARAGEQY
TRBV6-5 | ASSRQGAGGELF
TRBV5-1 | ASSLGTSGRAGTDTQY
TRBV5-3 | ARKTSGGPPYEQY
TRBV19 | ASSTQGWNQPQH
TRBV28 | ASSLDSNSYNEQF
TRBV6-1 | ASSEDVSSYNSPLH
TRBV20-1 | SANRGNGYT
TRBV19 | ASSLPAVSLEQY
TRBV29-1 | SVRQGSNQPQH
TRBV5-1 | ASSVTGMNTEAF
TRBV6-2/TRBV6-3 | ASSPGHRVSPLH
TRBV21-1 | ASTTSGRTLGGIEQY
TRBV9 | ASSVGFSGGLAAYEQY
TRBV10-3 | AISESFSEPDNEQF
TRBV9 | ASSVSGGAYGTGELF
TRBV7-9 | ASSLPTGNWGTQY
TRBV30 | AWSKGRQTSNQPQH
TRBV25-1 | ASRSGVGSYEQY
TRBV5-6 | ASSFDAGTGDTEAF
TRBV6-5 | ASSPEPDNTYEQY
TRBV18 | ASSPRTSSYEQY
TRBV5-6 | ASSLNRGPTYGYT
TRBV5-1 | ASSLGGASGVTDTQY